This TCR beta chain was profiled in a study of shared clonotypes between healthy human individuals. The donor cohort consisted entirely of Caucasian adults residing in Nashville, Tennessee. Unmatched junction bases numbered 5, after V lost 5 bases and J lost 0 bases. CDR3 length equals 14 residues. Germline CDR1 is SQVTM and CDR2 is ANQGSEA. The assay was immunoSEQ multiplex PCR, and TCRdb's table has in-frame clones only and misses some. The sample yields about 1.1 million clones, around three quarters seen once. Sequenced input: memory CD4+ T cells from PBMCs. Described subset: CD45RA-negative fraction. This TCR came from a man between 18 and 35 years old in good health. Some clones in this sample may be carry-over from other donors' samples. The chain links TRBV29-1 to TRBJ2-3; TRBD2 matches 7 bases. This CDR3 reads CSVSEGGSTDTQYF. CDR3 nucleotides: TGCAGCGTTTCTGAGGGAGGGAGCACAGATACGCAGTATTTT.